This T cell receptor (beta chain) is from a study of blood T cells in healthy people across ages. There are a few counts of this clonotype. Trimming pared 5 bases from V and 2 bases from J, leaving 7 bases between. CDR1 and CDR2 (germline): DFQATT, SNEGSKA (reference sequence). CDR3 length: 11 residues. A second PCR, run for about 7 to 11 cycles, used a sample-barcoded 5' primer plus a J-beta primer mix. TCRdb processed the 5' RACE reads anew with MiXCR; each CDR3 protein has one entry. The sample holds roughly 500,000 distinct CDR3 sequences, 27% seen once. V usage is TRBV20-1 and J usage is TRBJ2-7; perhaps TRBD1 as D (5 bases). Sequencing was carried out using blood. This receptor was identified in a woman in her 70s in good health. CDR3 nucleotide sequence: TGCAGTGCTGGGGCGACCTACGAGCAGTACTTC. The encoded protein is CSAGATYEQYF.